This entry concerns a single T cell receptor (beta chain). The antigen remains unidentified. This CDR3 is 13 amino acids long. V dropped 10 bases and J dropped 0 bases, with 11 bases sitting between them. Germline loops: CDR1 SGHRS, CDR2 YFSETQ. With 60 Vbeta and 13 Jbeta primers, the PCR was carried out. Assay: immunoSEQ multiplex PCR; the TCRdb copy retains only in-frame clones and omits some. This sample has 95,000 to 150,000 clones, with roughly 80% found just once. This entry belongs to a study of cytomegalovirus exposure and HLA in healthy donors. Study-level points and caveats: An analysis was carried out later, and it reportedly showed fewer N-insertions in an Asian-associated ancestry cluster than the approximately 700-donor mean.

The J gene is TRBJ2-1, the V gene TRBV5-1; no definite D call. This receptor was obtained from a man younger than 40 in good health and CMV-seronegative. The sequencing input was PBMCs. CDR3 DNA sequence: TGCGCCTGTAGACTGGACTCCTACAATGAGCAGTTCTTC. It translates to CACRLDSYNEQFF.